Sequencing of this T cell receptor beta chain was carried out in a study of siplizumab effects on memory and regulatory T cells. Germline V gene data show CDR1 as SGHVS and CDR2 as FQNEAQ. Trimming shortened V by 3 bases and J by 0 bases, and 12 bases separated the two germline ends. The CDR3 extends over 16 amino acids. As concerns this clone: The antigen remains unidentified.

Study-level points and caveats: Sequences below about 10^-5 frequency were poorly captured. As a result, only a minor fraction of alloreactive clones mapped to unstimulated subsets. The apparent diversity of naive T cells exceeded that of memory cells, and naive T cells seemed to make a major contribution to the alloresponse.

TCRdb's table, derived via immunoSEQ multiplex PCR, lists solely in-frame clones and lacks some. The data contain 90,000 to 95,000 clones, 93% of them singletons. Material: CD8+ T cells sorted from blood. This sequence was found in a human donor in good health. The V call is TRBV7-8, the J call TRBJ2-1; D is possibly TRBD2 (5 bases). DNA for the CDR3: TGTGCCAGCAGCTTTGGACTCCCTAGCTCCTACAATGAGCAGTTCTTC. Encoded protein: CASSFGLPSSYNEQFF.